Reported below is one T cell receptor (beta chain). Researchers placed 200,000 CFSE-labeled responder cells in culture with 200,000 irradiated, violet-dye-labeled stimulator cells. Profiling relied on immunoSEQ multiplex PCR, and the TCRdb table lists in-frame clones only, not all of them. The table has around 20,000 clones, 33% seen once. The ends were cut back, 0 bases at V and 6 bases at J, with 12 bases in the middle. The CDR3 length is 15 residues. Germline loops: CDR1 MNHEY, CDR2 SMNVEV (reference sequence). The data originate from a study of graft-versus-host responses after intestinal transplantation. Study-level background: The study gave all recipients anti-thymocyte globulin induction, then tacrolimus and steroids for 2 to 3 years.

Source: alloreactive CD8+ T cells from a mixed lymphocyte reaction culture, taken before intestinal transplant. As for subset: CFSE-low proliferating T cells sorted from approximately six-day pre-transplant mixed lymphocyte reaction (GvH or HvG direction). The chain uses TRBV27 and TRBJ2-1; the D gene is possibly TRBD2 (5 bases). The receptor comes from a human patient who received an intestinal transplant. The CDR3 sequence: CASSLSGASANEQFF. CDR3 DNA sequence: TGTGCCAGCAGTTTATCGGGAGCCTCCGCCAATGAGCAGTTCTTC.